A selection of T cell receptor beta chains follows, all from one sample in a study of neurological immune-mediated disorders. TCRdb re-analysed the 5' RACE reads in MiXCR, keeping a single row per CDR3 protein. The sample includes 71,000 or so distinct CDR3 sequences, approximately 5% of them seen just once. Sequenced sample: PBMCs. The receptor set was obtained from a woman aged 25 to 39 with multiple sclerosis. Each CDR3 is given with its conserved first and last residue. The D gene is left open where the match is weak. A clone size is listed for some rows: how often the clone was seen (once, few, many), or a class if it is expanded.

CDR3aa	CDR3nt	j_gene	abundance	v_gene	d_gene
CSGTSSYNEQFF	TGCAGCGGGACGAGCTCCTACAATGAGCAGTTCTTC	TRBJ2-1	many	TRBV29-1	.
CASSFDLGGNTIYF	TGTGCCAGCAGTTTCGACCTGGGAGGAAACACCATATATTTT	TRBJ1-3	many	TRBV12-3/TRBV12-4	.
CASSRPQGVTAGELFF	TGTGCCAGCAGTAGACCACAGGGGGTAACCGCTGGGGAGCTGTTTTTT	TRBJ2-2	many	TRBV14	TRBD1
CAISESPKGHMNTEAFF	TGTGCCATCAGTGAGTCGCCAAAGGGACACATGAACACTGAAGCTTTCTTT	TRBJ1-1	many	TRBV10-3	.
CASSLPGLVSPLHF	TGTGCCAGCAGTTTGCCGGGTTTGGTGTCACCCCTCCACTTT	TRBJ1-6	many	TRBV28	.
CASSSSSRSRETQYF	TGTGCCAGCAGCTCCTCTTCGCGGAGTCGGGAGACCCAGTACTTC	TRBJ2-5	many	TRBV7-3	.
CSASREGEQFF	TGCAGTGCTAGTCGTGAAGGTGAGCAGTTCTTC	TRBJ2-1	many	TRBV20-1	.
CASSLGASLTDTQYF	TGCGCCAGCAGCTTGGGAGCTAGCCTCACAGATACGCAGTATTTT	TRBJ2-3	few	TRBV5-1	.
CASSLRGGGGRAPYEQYF	TGTGCCAGCAGTTTAAGGGGTGGAGGTGGGAGGGCTCCCTACGAGCAGTACTTC	TRBJ2-7	many	TRBV27	TRBD2
CSAGQPNTEAFF	TGCAGTGCTGGACAGCCGAACACTGAAGCTTTCTTT	TRBJ1-1	.	TRBV20-1	.
CAIRGQLDGYTF	TGTGCCATAAGAGGACAGCTTGATGGCTACACCTTC	TRBJ1-2	many	TRBV2	.
CASSPPDRNEQFF	TGTGCCAGCTCACCACCGGATAGGAATGAGCAGTTCTTC	TRBJ2-1	many	TRBV18	.
CASSSGTDYEQYF	TGTGCCAGCAGCTCAGGGACGGACTACGAGCAGTACTTC	TRBJ2-7	many	TRBV7-9	.
CASSLRTPGQNTEAFF	TGTGCCAGCTCACTACGGACCCCGGGGCAGAACACTGAAGCTTTCTTT	TRBJ1-1	many	TRBV18	.
CASSLLVGMNTEAFF	TGTGCCAGCAGCTTACTTGTGGGCATGAACACTGAAGCTTTCTTT	TRBJ1-1	many	TRBV5-6	.
CSARDSRQGFSQFF	TGCAGTGCTAGAGACTCACGACAGGGTTTCTCGCAGTTCTTC	TRBJ2-1	.	TRBV20-1	TRBD1
CASSPQTSINEQFF	TGTGCCAGCTCACCACAGACTAGTATCAATGAGCAGTTCTTC	TRBJ2-1	.	TRBV18	.
CASSPGTVNTQYF	TGTGCCAGCAGCCCCGGGACTGTTAATACGCAGTATTTT	TRBJ2-3	many	TRBV7-9	.
CASSLVGGRGDEQYF	TGCGCCAGCAGCTTGGTTGGCGGGAGAGGGGACGAGCAGTACTTC	TRBJ2-7	many	TRBV5-1	TRBD2
CASSKEGQGAVGNTIYF	TGCGCCAGCAGCAAGGAGGGACAGGGGGCGGTTGGAAACACCATATATTTT	TRBJ1-3	many	TRBV5-1	TRBD1
CASSSARGTEAFF	TGTGCCAGCAGCTCCGCCAGGGGTACTGAAGCTTTCTTT	TRBJ1-1	many	TRBV7-8	.
CASSSGPLAGAGDTQYF	TGTGCCAGCAGCTCTGGACCATTAGCGGGAGCTGGAGATACGCAGTATTTT	TRBJ2-3	many	TRBV5-6	TRBD2
CASSLVGGGSYEQYF	TGTGCCAGCAGCTTAGTCGGCGGGGGGTCCTACGAGCAGTACTTC	TRBJ2-7	many	TRBV7-6	TRBD2
CASSLRPMNTEAFF	TGCGCCAGCAGCTTGAGACCCATGAACACTGAAGCTTTCTTT	TRBJ1-1	many	TRBV5-1	.
CSVEWSGGVRNTEAFF	TGCAGCGTTGAATGGTCGGGTGGGGTCAGGAACACTGAAGCTTTCTTT	TRBJ1-1	few	TRBV29-1	.
CASSGHTNSYNEQFF	TGTGCCAGCAGTGGACACACCAACTCCTACAATGAGCAGTTCTTC	TRBJ2-1	many	TRBV12-3/TRBV12-4	.
CASRGITGTLSYEQYF	TGTGCCAGCAGGGGGATTACCGGGACTTTGTCCTACGAGCAGTACTTC	TRBJ2-7	few	TRBV27	.
CASSLGTGHTGELFF	TGTGCCAGCAGCTTAGGCACAGGGCACACCGGGGAGCTGTTTTTT	TRBJ2-2	.	TRBV7-7	.
CASSQDSYGYTF	TGCGCCAGCAGCCAAGACTCCTATGGCTACACCTTC	TRBJ1-2	many	TRBV4-1	.
CASSLRTSGIETQYF	TGTGCCAGCAGCCTTCGGACTAGCGGGATTGAGACCCAGTACTTC	TRBJ2-5	many	TRBV3-1	TRBD2
CSARQLRGPYEQYF	TGCAGTGCCCGGCAACTCCGTGGGCCCTACGAGCAGTACTTC	TRBJ2-7	many	TRBV20-1	.
CAISTNEGAKNIQYF	TGTGCCATCAGTACTAACGAGGGAGCCAAAAACATTCAGTACTTC	TRBJ2-4	many	TRBV10-3	.
CSARGRGAETQYF	TGCAGTGCTAGGGGTCGGGGGGCAGAGACCCAGTACTTC	TRBJ2-5	many	TRBV20-1	.
CSARGRAGFNEQYF	TGCAGTGCTAGAGGACGAGCGGGATTCAACGAGCAGTACTTC	TRBJ2-7	many	TRBV20-1	TRBD2
CASSLADRGDVLTF	TGCGCCAGCAGCTTGGCCGACAGGGGCGACGTCCTGACTTTC	TRBJ2-6	many	TRBV5-1	TRBD1
CASKQAQGSQPQHF	TGTGCCAGTAAGCAGGCTCAGGGCAGCCAGCCCCAGCATTTT	TRBJ1-5	many	TRBV19	.
CASSQAGDSADTQYF	TGTGCCAGCAGTCAAGCGGGGGACTCCGCAGATACGCAGTATTTT	TRBJ2-3	many	TRBV2	TRBD2
CSARLLLAGEQETQYF	TGCAGTGCCAGATTACTTCTAGCGGGGGAACAAGAGACCCAGTACTTC	TRBJ2-5	.	TRBV20-1	TRBD2
CASSLGQGAEQPQHF	TGTGCCAGCAGCCTGGGACAGGGGGCAGAGCAGCCCCAGCATTTT	TRBJ1-5	.	TRBV11-2	TRBD1
CASSSLTTDGYTF	TGCGCCAGCAGCTCATTGACGACGGATGGCTACACCTTC	TRBJ1-2	.	TRBV5-1	.
CASSLRAQREGFDEQFF	TGCGCCAGCAGCTTGCGGGCCCAGAGGGAGGGCTTTGATGAGCAGTTCTTC	TRBJ2-1	many	TRBV5-1	TRBD2
CASRNSGGTDTQYF	TGTGCCAGCAGGAATAGCGGGGGAACAGATACGCAGTATTTT	TRBJ2-3	many	TRBV5-6	TRBD2
CASRSVGSNQPQHF	TGTGCCAGCAGATCAGTTGGAAGCAATCAGCCCCAGCATTTT	TRBJ1-5	.	TRBV12-3/TRBV12-4	.
CSAPKPGLLTLNTEAFF	TGCAGTGCTCCCAAACCGGGACTCCTGACCTTGAACACTGAAGCTTTCTTT	TRBJ1-1	many	TRBV20-1	.
CASSLDTGASYEQYF	TGCGCCAGCAGCTTGGATACAGGGGCTTCCTACGAGCAGTACTTC	TRBJ2-7	many	TRBV5-1	TRBD1
CASSPRRTLGETQYF	TGTGCCAGCAGCCCTAGACGGACCCTCGGAGAGACCCAGTACTTC	TRBJ2-5	many	TRBV7-8	.
CASLGQDKNIQYF	TGTGCCAGTCTGGGACAGGACAAAAACATTCAGTACTTC	TRBJ2-4	many	TRBV2	TRBD1
CASSPHGGSNTGELFF	TGTGCCAGCAGCCCGCACGGGGGCTCGAACACCGGGGAGCTGTTTTTT	TRBJ2-2	many	TRBV5-5	.
CASSRRSFPNTGELFF	TGTGCCAGCAGCCGAAGGTCCTTTCCGAACACCGGGGAGCTGTTTTTT	TRBJ2-2	.	TRBV5-4	.
CASSQAREAGELFF	TGCGCCAGCAGCCAAGCTCGGGAGGCGGGGGAGCTGTTTTTT	TRBJ2-2	many	TRBV4-1	TRBD2
CTSSPSGNIFNEQFF	TGTACCAGCTCACCTTCCGGGAACATTTTCAATGAGCAGTTCTTC	TRBJ2-1	.	TRBV18	.
CASSAYDSNTEAFF	TGTGCCAGCAGCGCATACGACAGTAACACTGAAGCTTTCTTT	TRBJ1-1	.	TRBV7-6	.
CASTGDMGTQYF	TGTGCCAGCACCGGCGATATGGGGACCCAGTACTTC	TRBJ2-5	many	TRBV3-1	.
CSATPSVARETQYF	TGCAGTGCTACCCCGTCGGTTGCACGAGAGACCCAGTACTTC	TRBJ2-5	few	TRBV20-1	.
CASSLWGLSQQFF	TGCGCCAGCAGCTTGTGGGGACTATCTCAGCAGTTCTTC	TRBJ2-1	many	TRBV5-1	TRBD2
CAISDDQGMSNQPQHF	TGTGCCATCAGTGATGACCAGGGTATGAGCAATCAGCCCCAGCATTTT	TRBJ1-5	many	TRBV10-3	.
CSVLGGYMNTEAFF	TGCAGCGTCCTTGGGGGGTACATGAACACTGAAGCTTTCTTT	TRBJ1-1	many	TRBV29-1	.
CSARDLRDRLNTGELFF	TGCAGTGCTAGAGATTTGAGGGACAGATTGAACACCGGGGAGCTGTTTTTT	TRBJ2-2	many	TRBV20-1	TRBD1